This is a list of T cell receptor beta chains from one sample in a study of CXCR3-negative and CXCR3-positive naive CD8 T cells. TCRdb processed the 5' RACE reads again and assigns one entry to each CDR3 protein, with no DNA. The sample data list tens of thousands of distinct CDR3 sequences. Source material: naive CXCR3+ CD8+ T cells from blood. The receptors shown here come from a human donor in good health. Some clones in this sample may be carry-over from other donors' samples. The CDR3 runs from the conserved cysteine through the conserved F or W. Clone sizes are given selectively: once, few, many, or a class where the clone is expanded.

TRBJ1-1	TRBV7-9	.	CASTLVSGRNTEAFF
TRBJ1-1	TRBV29-1	.	CSVEGGAVNVEAEAFF
TRBJ2-1	TRBV7-9	.	CASCAGGGASYNEQFF
TRBJ2-5	TRBV12-3/TRBV12-4	.	CASSLGQFQTQYF
TRBJ2-7	TRBV12-3/TRBV12-4	.	CASSLLRAEQYF
TRBJ1-1	TRBV6-2/TRBV6-3	.	CASSYDRVNTEAFF
TRBJ2-7	TRBV29-1	.	CSVEAGTPYEQHF
TRBJ2-1	TRBV7-8	.	CASSSRSEHYNEQFF
TRBJ2-7	TRBV29-1	.	CSVPRDRVGREQYF
TRBJ2-5	TRBV3-1	.	CASSQDLETQYF
TRBJ2-7	TRBV27	.	CASSLGLESEQYF
TRBJ2-1	TRBV7-7	.	CASSILGGYNEQFF
TRBJ2-3	TRBV7-9	.	CASSPGTSGADTQYF
TRBJ2-7	TRBV29-1	medium-sized	CSVLTETYEQYF
TRBJ2-7	TRBV7-9	.	CASSLSSGVSDFSQYF
TRBJ2-2	TRBV7-2	.	CASSPLLYRVPGELFF
TRBJ2-1	TRBV6-6	.	CASSYPGPRQNEQFF
TRBJ2-3	TRBV5-1	.	CASTTGGDPNTDTQYF
TRBJ2-7	TRBV29-1	.	CSVPKDSREQYF
TRBJ2-1	TRBV10-3	.	CAISARTSSSYNEQFF
TRBJ1-6	TRBV27	.	CASGTGLRNNSPLHF
TRBJ1-1	TRBV18	.	CASSPEGRGTEAFF
TRBJ2-7	TRBV25-1	.	CASSPWGTSVGEQYF
TRBJ2-7	TRBV29-1	.	CSVDGGPYEQYF
TRBJ2-7	TRBV7-3	.	CASSPFSGATEQYF
TRBJ2-7	TRBV5-1	.	CASSLTGRPPYEQYF